A single sample gave rise to the 9 T cell receptor beta chains below, sequenced in a study of cytomegalovirus exposure and HLA in healthy donors. Both 60 Vbeta primers and 13 Jbeta primers went into the PCR. Some clones are missing from TCRdb's copy, which holds only in-frame ones; the method was immunoSEQ multiplex PCR. The sample holds a few hundred thousand clones, 80% to 95% seen once. The sequencing input was PBMCs. These receptors originate from a girl aged 2 to 9 in good health and CMV-seronegative.

The V call is TRBV5-1, the J call TRBJ2-1, with D possibly being TRBD1 (6 bases). The germline V gene encodes CDR1 SGHRS and CDR2 YFSETQ. V dropped 2 bases and J dropped 7 bases, with 7 bases sitting between them. The CDR3 contains 12 residues. The CDR3 DNA reads as TGCGCCAGCAGCTTTGGACAGAATGAGCAGTTCTTC. Protein: CASSFGQNEQFF.

Concerning this clone: Germline is not matched at one junction end, which may reflect a read error. V gene TRBV30 combines with J gene TRBJ1-2; a weak D match, TRBD1 (6 bases). The length of the CDR3 is 11 residues. Germline V lookup: CDR1 GTSNPN, CDR2 SVGIG (reference sequence). The CDR3 nucleotides read TGTGCCTGGAGCGCGCACCCGGACAGCGCATTC. Its translation: CAWSAHPDSAF.

The chain recombines TRBV15 with TRBJ2-3, with 13 bases fitting TRBD2. J was trimmed by 2 bases and V by 0 bases; bases with no gene match: 5. Germline CDR1 is LNHNV and CDR2 is YYDKDF (reference sequence). The CDR3 length is 18 residues. The CDR3, as DNA: TGTGCCACCAGCAGAGATTTGACTAGCGGGAGGTTCACAGATACGCAGTATTTT. This gives the protein CATSRDLTSGRFTDTQYF.

The CDR3 spells CASTKGGDGTEAFF. The CDR3 DNA reads TGTGCCAGCACCAAAGGGGGGGATGGTACTGAAGCTTTCTTT. V and J are TRBV7-9 and TRBJ1-1; a possible D gene is TRBD1 (6 bases). CDR1 and CDR2 (germline): SEHNR, FQNEAQ (reference sequence). Trimming pared 7 bases from V and 5 bases from J, leaving 17 bases between. CDR3 length equals 14 residues.

The chain links TRBV28 to TRBJ1-2; D perhaps matches TRBD1 (5 bases). V lost 3 bases and J lost 5, with 16 bases in between. Germline lookup yields CDR1 MDHEN and CDR2 SYDVKM. The CDR3 extends over 15 amino acids. CDR3 in amino acids: CASSFQDREAYGYTF. The CDR3 DNA follows: TGTGCCAGCAGTTTTCAAGACAGAGAAGCGTATGGCTACACCTTC.

This chain links TRBV6-6 with TRBJ2-3; TRBD2 agrees at 8 bases. This CDR3 is 15 amino acids long. V was pared by 5 bases and J by 1 base, with 5 bases of the junction left unmatched. Germline V CDR1 and CDR2: MNHNY, SVGAGI (reference sequence). CDR3 in DNA: TGTGCCAGCAGTGGAAGCGGGAGCGGCACAGATACGCAGTATTTT. Its translation is CASSGSGSGTDTQYF.

The V gene is TRBV4-2, the J gene TRBJ1-2, with a possible D match to TRBD1 (5 bases). The CDR3 runs 15 residues. V lost 5 bases and J 1 base, leaving 14 bases between the germline ends. Germline-derived CDR1 and CDR2 are LGHNA and YNFKEQ. CDR3 sequence reads: CASSGEAGFNYGYTF. The DNA of the CDR3 is TGTGCCAGCAGCGGAGAGGCAGGGTTTAACTATGGCTACACCTTC.

This chain joins TRBV5-1 and TRBJ2-1; TRBD1 agrees at 10 bases. The CDR3 length is 15 residues. The germline gives CDR1 SGHRS, CDR2 YFSETQ. Trimming removed 2 bases from V and 8 bases from J; junction bases left unmatched: 7. The CDR3 spells CASSLGDRGRDEQFF. CDR3 DNA: TGCGCCAGCAGCTTAGGGGACAGGGGAAGGGATGAGCAGTTCTTC. Based on the CDR3 plus reference TRBV5-1 and TRBJ2-1, the full variable domain is KAGVTQTPRYLIKTRGQQVTLSCSPISGHRSVSWYQQTPGQGLQFLFEYFSETQRNKGNFPGRFSGRQFSNSRSEMNVSTLELGDSALYLCASSLGDRGRDEQFFGPGTRLTVL.

V gene TRBV27 combines with J gene TRBJ2-1; 7 bases are shared with TRBD2. Trimming at V came to 5 bases and at J to 6 bases, leaving 7 bases not matched to a gene. The CDR3 consists of 14 residues. CDR1 is MNHEY and CDR2 is SMNVEV in the germline V gene (reference sequence). For the CDR3, the DNA is TGTGCCAGCAGTCCCGGACTAGGGAGCAATGAGCAGTTCTTC. Protein: CASSPGLGSNEQFF.